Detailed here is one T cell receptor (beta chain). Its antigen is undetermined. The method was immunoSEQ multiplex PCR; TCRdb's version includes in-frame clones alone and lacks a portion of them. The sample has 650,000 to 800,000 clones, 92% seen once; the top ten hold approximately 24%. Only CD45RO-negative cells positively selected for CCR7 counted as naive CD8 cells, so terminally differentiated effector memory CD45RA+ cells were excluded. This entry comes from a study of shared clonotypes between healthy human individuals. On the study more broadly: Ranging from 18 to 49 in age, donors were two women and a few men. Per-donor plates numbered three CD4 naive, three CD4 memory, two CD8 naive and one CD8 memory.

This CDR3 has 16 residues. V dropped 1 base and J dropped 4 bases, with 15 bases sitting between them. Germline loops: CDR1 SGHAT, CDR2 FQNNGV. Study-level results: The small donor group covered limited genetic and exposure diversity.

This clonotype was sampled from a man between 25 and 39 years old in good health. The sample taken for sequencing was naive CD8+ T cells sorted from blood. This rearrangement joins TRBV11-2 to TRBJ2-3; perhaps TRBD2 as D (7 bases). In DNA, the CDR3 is TGTGCCAGCAGCTTAGGGGCGAGGGGGGGTGCAGATACGCAGTATTTT. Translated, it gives CASSLGARGGADTQYF.